This T cell receptor (beta chain) is drawn from a study of T cell responses to AZD1222 COVID-19 vaccine. Findings of the study overall: Of spike-specific TCRs, nearly half reportedly target regions left unmutated in variants.

Turning to this clone: Its cognate antigen is unknown.

V shed 1 base and J 7 bases; nucleotides not matched to a gene: 5. Germline CDR1 MNHNS, CDR2 SASEGT. The CDR3 contains 15 residues. The protocol was immunoSEQ multiplex PCR, while the TCRdb copy is restricted to in-frame clones and leaves out a portion. The repertoire holds 95,000 to 150,000 clones, with more than 85% as singletons. The receptor was derived from an adult who received the AZD1222 COVID-19 vaccine. The chain carries TRBV6-1 and TRBJ2-7; 12 bases fit TRBD1. Source: peripheral blood, taken 28 days after the second AZD1222 dose. The CDR3 DNA sequence: TGTGCCAGCAGTGAAGAGGGACAGGGGGCAGGGGAGCAGTACTTC. Its translation is CASSEEGQGAGEQYF.